The present entry profiles one TCR beta chain with its context. The protocol was immunoSEQ multiplex PCR, while the TCRdb copy is restricted to in-frame clones and leaves out a portion. Of roughly 200,000 clones detected, roughly 91% appear once; the ten largest clones hold roughly 1.5%. This entry belongs to a study of control samples from healthy donors and cancer patients. The length of the CDR3 is 17 residues. Germline V gives CDR1 SGHVS, CDR2 FQNEAQ. V was pared by 4 bases and J by 4 bases, with 14 bases of the junction left unmatched. The genes are TRBV7-8 and TRBJ1-2; 8 nucleotides agree with TRBD1. This TCR derives from a man between 18 and 29 years old in good health. The sample comprised blood. As DNA, the CDR3 is TGTGCCAGCAGCTCCGGGGAGGGTGGCAGGGGGCCCTATGGCTACACCTTC. Its protein product is CASSSGEGGRGPYGYTF.